Below, 25 T cell receptor beta chains from the same sample are listed, as sequenced in a study of blood T cell repertoires in COVID-19. Clones were sequenced by immunoSEQ multiplex PCR, and TCRdb holds only the in-frame ones, with some missing. The sample has tens of thousands of clones; about nine tenths are singletons. Sequencing was done on a sample of peripheral blood. All receptors derive from an elderly woman with acute or convalescent COVID-19.

V and J are TRBV5-4 and TRBJ1-2, with D hard to call. CDR1 SGHNT and CDR2 YYREEE come from the germline V gene (reference sequence). The CDR3 sequence is 15 residues long. Trimming took 7 bases from V and 8 from J, leaving 24 bases between them. CDR3 sequence (DNA): TGTGCCAGCGCCGCCCAAGCGGGGTCTGTGTTCGGCTACACCTTC. Translation: CASAAQAGSVFGYTF. Drawing the rest from reference TRBV5-4 and TRBJ1-2, the complete variable domain is ETGVTQSPTHLIKTRGQQVTLRCSSQSGHNTVSWYQQALGQGPQFIFQYYREEENGRGNFPPRFSGLQFPNYSSELNVNALELDDSALYLCASAAQAGSVFGYTFGSGTRLTVV.

The chain has TRBV5-6 and TRBJ1-5; D is unresolved. The CDR3 covers 15 residues. Germline V lookup: CDR1 SGHDT, CDR2 YYEEEE. Trimming removed 0 bases at V and 3 bases at J, with 10 bases between. The DNA for the CDR3 is TGTGCCAGCAGCTTGGCGGTTGGTATCAATCAGCCCCAGCATTTT. Encoded protein: CASSLAVGINQPQHF.

The CDR3 loop is CASSFRPSGGNEQFF. The CDR3 nucleotides are TGCGCCAGCAGCTTCCGGCCTAGCGGGGGCAATGAGCAGTTCTTC. The chain combines TRBV5-1 with TRBJ2-1, with 10 bases fitting TRBD2. J lost 6 bases, V lost 2 bases, and 5 bases had no gene match. CDR3 length: 15 residues. Germline V gene data show CDR1 as SGHRS and CDR2 as YFSETQ.

V gene TRBV3-1 (or the pseudogene TRBV3-2) combines with J gene TRBJ2-5; a weak D match, TRBD1 (6 bases). The CDR3 length is 14 residues. Germline loops: CDR1 LGHDT, CDR2 YNNKEL (reference sequence). Trimming removed 0 bases at V and 5 bases at J, with 10 bases between. The CDR3 here is CASSQDGRGETQYF. The CDR3 DNA is TGTGCCAGCAGCCAAGATGGTAGGGGGGAGACCCAGTACTTC.

There are a few counts of this clone. The chain employs TRBV10-2 and TRBJ1-1; 7 bases line up with TRBD1. The length of the CDR3 is 13 residues. Germline V gives CDR1 WSHSY, CDR2 SAAADI. After removal of 2 bases from V and 6 bases from J, the junction contained 3 bases not matched to a gene. The CDR3 sequence: CASSETGVPEAFF. CDR3 coding DNA: TGCGCCAGCAGTGAGACAGGGGTCCCTGAAGCTTTCTTT.

V is TRBV24-1 and J is TRBJ2-2; 8 bases are shared with TRBD2. Germline assignment: CDR1 KGHDR and CDR2 SFDVKD. This CDR3 has 16 residues. V was clipped by 6 bases and J by 3 bases; unmatched bases: 8. The CDR3 coding sequence is TGTGCCACCAGTTCGGGGGGGCTGGCGGACACCGGGGAGCTGTTTTTT. This sequence encodes CATSSGGLADTGELFF.

The rearrangement links TRBV5-1 to TRBJ1-1; D possibly corresponds to TRBD1 (5 bases). Trimming cost V 4 bases and J 2 bases, with 18 bases left between them. Looked up from germline, CDR1 is SGHRS and CDR2 is YFSETQ. The CDR3 extends over 16 amino acids. In DNA form, the CDR3 reads TGCGCCAGCAGCGGGGCCGGTATTAGCCCTAACACTGAAGCTTTCTTT. The encoded protein is CASSGAGISPNTEAFF.

The V and J genes are TRBV2 and TRBJ1-1, with D hard to call. Trimming cost V 8 bases and J 12 bases, with 13 bases left between them. The CDR3 length is 10 residues. CDR1 is SNHLY and CDR2 is FYNNEI in the germline V gene. The CDR3 is CASASLLSFF. CDR3 nucleotide sequence: TGTGCCAGCGCGTCCCTGTTATCTTTCTTT.

V usage is TRBV5-1 and J usage is TRBJ1-4; D is undetermined. This CDR3 is built from 14 residues. Germline CDR1 SGHRS, CDR2 YFSETQ. The germline V and J ends were trimmed by 2 bases and 3 bases, with 8 bases remaining between them. The chain's CDR3 is CASSFMEPNEKLFF. CDR3 DNA sequence: TGCGCCAGCAGCTTTATGGAGCCTAATGAAAAACTGTTTTTT.

The chain combines TRBV2 with TRBJ2-1; 7 nucleotides line up with TRBD2. The V gene end was trimmed by 7 bases and the J gene end by 0 bases; junction bases not matched to a gene: 3. Germline loops: CDR1 SNHLY, CDR2 FYNNEI. The CDR3 consists of 14 residues. CDR3 in amino acids: CASTAGSSYNEQFF. In DNA, the CDR3 is TGTGCCAGCACAGCGGGGAGCTCCTACAATGAGCAGTTCTTC. Full variable domain (outside the CDR3, taken from reference TRBV2 and TRBJ2-1): EPEVTQTPSHQVTQMGQEVILRCVPISNHLYFYWYRQILGQKVEFLVSFYNNEISEKSEIFDDQFSVERPDGSNFTLKIRSTKLEDSAMYFCASTAGSSYNEQFFGPGTRLTVL.

The chain uses TRBV19 and TRBJ2-2; 7 bases align to TRBD2. The V segment lost 6 bases and the J segment 4 bases; nucleotides outside the gene matches: 5. In germline, CDR1 is LNHDA, CDR2 SQIVND (reference sequence). The CDR3 runs to 14 residues. In DNA, the CDR3 is TGTGCCAGTAGCCCACTAGCGACCACCGGGGAGCTGTTTTTT. As protein: CASSPLATTGELFF.

J is TRBJ2-1 and V is TRBV11-3; 14 positions agree with TRBD2. Germline V gives CDR1 SGHNT, CDR2 YENEEA. CDR3 length: 15 residues. V gave up 1 base and J gave up 9 bases; unmatched junction bases: 2. CDR3 DNA sequence: TGTGCCAGCAGCTTAGGACTAGCGGGGGGGCCTGAGCAGTTCTTC. This translates into CASSLGLAGGPEQFF.

V gene TRBV5-4 combines with J gene TRBJ2-3; 7 bases fit TRBD1. Germline V CDR1 and CDR2: SGHNT, YYREEE (reference sequence). Trimming took 4 bases from V and 0 from J; bases not matched to a gene: 5. This CDR3 is built from 15 residues. CDR3 residues: CASSQDRTSTDTQYF. As DNA, the CDR3 is TGTGCCAGCAGCCAGGACAGGACTAGCACAGATACGCAGTATTTT.

This clone occurred once. This rearrangement joins TRBV28 to TRBJ2-7, with TRBD2 identical over 12 bases. The germline V gene encodes CDR1 MDHEN and CDR2 SYDVKM. The CDR3 is 15 amino acids. J gave up 7 bases and V 2 bases, and 6 bases lay outside the gene matches. The CDR3 loop reads CASSLTSGGPGEQYV. CDR3 sequence (DNA): TGTGCCAGCAGTTTAACTAGCGGGGGGCCAGGAGAGCAGTACGTC.

This clone was found once. The genes are TRBV18 and TRBJ2-1, with a weak D call TRBD1 (6 bases). V was cut by 3 bases and J by 11 bases, with 17 bases left in between. The CDR3 has 14 amino acids. Germline V CDR1 and CDR2: KGHSH, LQKENI. This chain's CDR3 is CASSPPTGSSKQFF. As DNA, the CDR3 is TGTGCCAGCTCACCGCCCACAGGGTCCAGTAAGCAGTTCTTC.

The chain couples TRBV10-3 to TRBJ2-1, with TRBD2 matching over 7 bases. This CDR3 has 15 amino acids. Germline assignment: CDR1 ENHRY and CDR2 SYGVKD. The J segment lost 10 bases and the V segment lost 3 bases, leaving 12 bases of the junction unmatched. Here the CDR3 DNA reads TGTGCCATCAGTGAAGGGAGGGGCCCCCCAGAGGAGCAGTTCTTC. It translates to CAISEGRGPPEEQFF.

The rearrangement joins TRBV2 to TRBJ2-2; D not resolved. Trimming stripped 1 base from V and 1 base from J, with 7 bases between. The germline V gene encodes CDR1 SNHLY and CDR2 FYNNEI. This CDR3 is 15 amino acids long. The CDR3 DNA reads as TGTGCCAGCAGTGAAGGTGGCAGGAACACCGGGGAGCTGTTTTTT. Protein: CASSEGGRNTGELFF.

The chain is built from TRBV30 and TRBJ2-1, with 11 bases identical to TRBD2. Unmatched junction bases numbered 9, after V lost 0 bases and J lost 5 bases. This CDR3 comprises 17 residues. Looked up from germline, CDR1 is GTSNPN and CDR2 is SVGIG (reference sequence). In DNA, the CDR3 is TGTGCCTGGAGTGTACTCGGTCATAGCGGGGGGGACAATGAGCAGTTCTTC. Protein sequence: CAWSVLGHSGGDNEQFF.

This clone appeared a single time. The chain joins TRBV28 to TRBJ2-3; 8 bases are shared with TRBD2. The V gene's germline CDR1 is MDHEN and CDR2 SYDVKM. The CDR3 is 16 residues long. V lost 2 bases, J lost 5 bases, and 9 bases stayed unmatched. The CDR3 loop reads CASSLITGGPKDTQYF. The CDR3 DNA sequence: TGTGCCAGCAGTTTAATAACGGGGGGGCCCAAAGATACGCAGTATTTT.

V and J are TRBV28 and TRBJ2-3; a possible D gene is TRBD2 (6 bases). The CDR3 is made up of 15 amino acids. The V gene lost 2 bases and the J gene lost 0 bases, with 9 bases spanning the gap. Germline lookup yields CDR1 MDHEN and CDR2 SYDVKM. CDR3 nucleotide sequence: TGTGCCAGCAGTTTACCGGCGGGGAGCACAGATACGCAGTATTTT. This encodes CASSLPAGSTDTQYF.

This chain uses TRBV18 with TRBJ1-1, with TRBD1 matching 8 bases. The CDR3 is 15 amino acids. V shed 4 bases, J shed 1 base, and the junction held 5 bases outside the gene matches. Germline V CDR1 and CDR2: KGHSH, LQKENI. The CDR3 region is CASSHSTGENTEAFF. In nucleotides, the CDR3 is TGTGCCAGCTCACACTCGACAGGGGAGAACACTGAAGCTTTCTTT.

This chain uses TRBV10-3 with TRBJ2-7; tentative D call: TRBD1 (5 bases). CDR3 length: 15 residues. Trimming cost V 2 bases and J 0 bases, with 11 bases left between them. CDR1 is ENHRY, CDR2 SYGVKD, per germline. The CDR3 nucleotides read TGTGCCATCAGTGAGCCCCAGGGTCCCTCCTACGAGCAGTACTTC. Amino acid sequence: CAISEPQGPSYEQYF.

This clone showed up just once. This rearrangement joins TRBV7-9 to TRBJ2-7; tentatively, D is TRBD1 (6 bases). CDR3 length equals 15 residues. Per the germline V gene, CDR1 is SEHNR and CDR2 is FQNEAQ (reference sequence). With 5 bases removed from V and 3 bases from J, the gap between germline ends came to 17 bases. CDR3 sequence: CASSHDRSRGYEQYF. CDR3 coding DNA: TGTGCCAGCAGCCATGACAGGAGCCGGGGCTACGAGCAGTACTTC.

The V gene is TRBV29-1, the J gene TRBJ1-2; TRBD1 agrees at 12 bases. Trimming cost V 3 bases and J 2 bases; bases outside gene matches: 10. The CDR3 runs 17 residues. In germline, CDR1 is SQVTM, CDR2 ANQGSEA. The CDR3 DNA sequence: TGCAGCGTTGAGGTCTGGGACAGGGGGCACGACAACTATGGCTACACCTTC. It specifies CSVEVWDRGHDNYGYTF.

The chain joins TRBV5-6 to TRBJ2-3; 15 bases match TRBD2. CDR1 is SGHDT, CDR2 YYEEEE, per germline. The CDR3 has 15 amino acids. Germline trimming cut 4 bases from V and 8 bases from J; bases unmatched to any gene: 5. The CDR3 here is CASSKGLAGGRTQYF. CDR3 DNA: TGTGCCAGCAGCAAGGGACTAGCGGGGGGCCGTACGCAGTATTTT.